Below, 14 T cell receptor beta chains from the same sample are listed, as sequenced in a study of OX40 agonist ivuxolimab in advanced cancers. Using immunoSEQ multiplex PCR, the repertoire was profiled, and TCRdb retains in-frame clones only, with some absent. Of around 34,000 clones in the sample, more than 70% were seen once. Specimen: CD4+ or CD8+ T cells sorted from blood, collected in a trial of the OX40 agonist ivuxolimab. These receptor sequences come from an adult with an advanced solid tumor such as melanoma, head and neck, liver or kidney cancer.

The chain couples TRBV10-3 to TRBJ2-3; 10 bases map to TRBD2. This CDR3 is 16 amino acids long. Germline loops: CDR1 ENHRY, CDR2 SYGVKD. Trimming took 6 bases from V and 0 from J; bases not matched to a gene: 6. The CDR3 reads CAIRDTSGTSTDTQYF. CDR3 nucleotides: TGTGCCATCAGGGATACTAGCGGGACAAGCACAGATACGCAGTATTTT.

The rearrangement links TRBV14 to TRBJ2-3, with 10 bases matching TRBD2. Germline CDR1 reads SGHDN; CDR2 reads FVKESK. This CDR3 is 16 amino acids long. The V gene end was trimmed by 2 bases and the J gene end by 5 bases; junction bases not matched to a gene: 7. The CDR3 DNA sequence: TGTGCCAGCAGCCAACTATCTAGCGGGAGCGTAGATACGCAGTATTTT. Protein: CASSQLSSGSVDTQYF.

This chain links TRBV7-9 with TRBJ2-7, with D maybe TRBD1 (6 bases). The CDR3 totals 16 residues. Trimming removed 5 bases at V and 0 bases at J, with 17 bases between. Looked up from germline, CDR1 is SEHNR and CDR2 is FQNEAQ (reference sequence). The DNA for the CDR3 is TGTGCCAGCAGCGCTCCTCAGGGGTCTAGCTCCTACGAGCAGTACTTC. Translating it yields CASSAPQGSSSYEQYF. Complete variable domain (other parts from reference TRBV7-9 and TRBJ2-7): DTGVSQNPRHKITKRGQNVTFRCDPISEHNRLYWYRQTLGQGPEFLTYFQNEAQLEKSRLLSDRFSAERPKGSFSTLEIQRTEQGDSAMYLCASSAPQGSSSYEQYFGPGTRLTVT.

The rearrangement links TRBV27 to TRBJ2-7; 7 bases line up with TRBD1. This CDR3 comprises 14 residues. From germline, CDR1 is MNHEY and CDR2 SMNVEV (reference sequence). V trimming: 5 bases; J trimming: 3 bases; junction bases outside the gene matches: 7. The CDR3 sequence: CASSTGTAIYEQYF. CDR3 sequence (DNA): TGTGCCAGCAGTACCGGGACAGCCATCTACGAGCAGTACTTC.

A few counts support this clone. The J gene is TRBJ2-7, the V gene TRBV29-1, with a tentative D call TRBD2 (6 bases). Germline CDR1 and CDR2: SQVTM and ANQGSEA. V lost 0 bases and J lost 5, with 17 bases in between. The CDR3 runs 15 residues. The CDR3 region is CSVEEAAGLSHEQYF. The CDR3 DNA sequence: TGCAGCGTTGAAGAGGCAGCGGGTCTTTCCCACGAGCAGTACTTC.

The gene calls are TRBV6-1 and TRBJ1-6; TRBD1 matches at 7 bases. The V segment lost 3 bases and the J segment 1 base; nucleotides outside the gene matches: 3. CDR1 is MNHNS, CDR2 SASEGT, per germline. CDR3 size: 16 residues. The CDR3 coding sequence is TGTGCCAGCAGTGACAGGGGGAGGTCCTATAATTCACCCCTCCACTTT. Translation: CASSDRGRSYNSPLHF.

The chain is built from TRBV19 and TRBJ2-1; TRBD2 might be the D (6 bases). CDR1 and CDR2 (germline): LNHDA, SQIVND (reference sequence). This CDR3 is built from 14 residues. The V end was cut by 2 bases, the J end by 9 bases, with 14 bases between. CDR3: CASSIFSGDGEQFF. The CDR3 nucleotides read TGTGCCAGTAGTATATTTTCGGGGGATGGTGAGCAGTTCTTC.

The chain combines TRBV7-9 with TRBJ2-1; TRBD1 is a possible D gene (6 bases). From germline, CDR1 is SEHNR and CDR2 FQNEAQ (reference sequence). There are 13 residues in the CDR3. Trimming left V 4 bases short and J 8 bases short, with 12 bases between. CDR3 DNA: TGTGCCAGCAGCTCAGGACAGCGCGATGAGCAGTTCTTC. This gives the protein CASSSGQRDEQFF.

This chain connects TRBV5-1 to TRBJ2-1, with 8 bases identical to TRBD2. V shed 5 bases, J shed 3 bases, and the junction held 10 bases outside the gene matches. Germline loops: CDR1 SGHRS, CDR2 YFSETQ. This CDR3 comprises 16 residues. The CDR3: CASRFEAGDYYNEQFF. The CDR3 region has the DNA TGCGCCAGCAGGTTTGAAGCGGGAGACTACTACAATGAGCAGTTCTTC.

The chain couples TRBV15 to TRBJ2-3, with D possibly TRBD2 on 6 matching bases. The CDR3 extends over 15 amino acids. Trimming removed 5 bases at V and 0 bases at J, with 12 bases between. Per the germline V gene, CDR1 is LNHNV and CDR2 is YYDKDF (reference sequence). The CDR3 sequence is CATSAEGPSTDTQYF. CDR3 DNA sequence: TGTGCCACCAGCGCGGAGGGGCCTAGCACAGATACGCAGTATTTT.

This chain uses TRBV29-1 with TRBJ1-2; 8 bases map to TRBD1. Germline CDR1 is SQVTM and CDR2 is ANQGSEA. The CDR3 contains 12 residues. After removal of 7 bases from V and 3 bases from J, the junction contained 4 bases not matched to a gene. For the CDR3, the DNA is TGCAGCGCCGCGGGACAGGACTATGGCTACACCTTC. As protein: CSAAGQDYGYTF.

The chain carries TRBV6-5 and TRBJ1-6, with D maybe TRBD1 (6 bases). V lost 7 bases to trimming and J lost 6 bases, with 16 bases between them. Germline assignment: CDR1 MNHEY and CDR2 SVGAGI. This CDR3 comprises 15 residues. The CDR3 loop is CASTLRTDLNSPLHF. CDR3 nucleotide sequence: TGTGCCAGCACCCTCAGGACAGATCTTAATTCACCCCTCCACTTT.

This clone occurred a few times. V and J are TRBV14 and TRBJ1-1; D unresolved. Germline CDR1 is SGHDN and CDR2 is FVKESK. This CDR3 spans 13 amino acids. The V end lost 1 base, the J end lost 7 bases, and 10 bases lay between the germline ends. The CDR3 DNA sequence: TGTGCCAGCAGCCAAGGCTCCGGGGTTGAAGCTTTCTTT. Translation gives CASSQGSGVEAFF.

The V call is TRBV11-2, the J call TRBJ2-7; 8 bases match TRBD1. The V and J ends lost 4 bases and 3 bases, in that order; junction bases with no gene match: 17. The CDR3 loop spans 18 amino acids. In germline, CDR1 is SGHAT, CDR2 FQNNGV. CDR3 bases: TGTGCCAGCAGCTCAGCCCAGACAGGGGTCGGAGGGTTCTACGAGCAGTACTTC. Translating gives CASSSAQTGVGGFYEQYF.